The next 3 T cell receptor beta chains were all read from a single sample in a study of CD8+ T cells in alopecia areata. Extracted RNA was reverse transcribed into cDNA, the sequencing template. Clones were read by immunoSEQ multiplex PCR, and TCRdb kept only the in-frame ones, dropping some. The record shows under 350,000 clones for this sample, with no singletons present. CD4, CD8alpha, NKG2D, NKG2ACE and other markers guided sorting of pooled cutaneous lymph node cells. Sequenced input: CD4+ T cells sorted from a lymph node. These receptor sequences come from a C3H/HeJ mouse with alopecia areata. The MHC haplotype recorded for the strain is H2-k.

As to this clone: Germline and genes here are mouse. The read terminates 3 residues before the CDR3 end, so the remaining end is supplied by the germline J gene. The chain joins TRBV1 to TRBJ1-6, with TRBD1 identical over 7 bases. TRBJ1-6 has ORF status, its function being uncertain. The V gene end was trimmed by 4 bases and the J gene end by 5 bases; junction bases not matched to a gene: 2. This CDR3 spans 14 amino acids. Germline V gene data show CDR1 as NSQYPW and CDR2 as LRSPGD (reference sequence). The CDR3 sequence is CTCSETGNNSPLYF. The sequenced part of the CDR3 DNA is TGCACCTGCAGTGAGACAGGGAATAATTCGCCC.

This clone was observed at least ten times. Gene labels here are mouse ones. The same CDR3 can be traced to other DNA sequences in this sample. The CDR3 DNA, read in part, is TGTGCCAGCAGCCAAGGACAAACA. Its translation: CASSQGQT. The full CDR3 reads CASSQGQTEVFF. The gene calls are TRBV5 and TRBJ1-1; no definite D call. The read gets to within 4 residues of the CDR3 end, and the germline J gene fills in the rest. Germline V gene data show CDR1 as LGHNA and CDR2 as YNLKQL (reference sequence). The CDR3 extends over 12 amino acids.

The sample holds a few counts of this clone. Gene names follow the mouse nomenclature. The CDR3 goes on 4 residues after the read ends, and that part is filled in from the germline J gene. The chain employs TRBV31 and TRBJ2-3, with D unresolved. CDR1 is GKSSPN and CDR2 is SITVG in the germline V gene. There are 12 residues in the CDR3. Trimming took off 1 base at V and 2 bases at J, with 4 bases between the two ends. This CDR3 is CAWSRLAETLYF. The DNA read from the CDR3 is TGTGCCTGGAGTCGTCTTGCAGAA.